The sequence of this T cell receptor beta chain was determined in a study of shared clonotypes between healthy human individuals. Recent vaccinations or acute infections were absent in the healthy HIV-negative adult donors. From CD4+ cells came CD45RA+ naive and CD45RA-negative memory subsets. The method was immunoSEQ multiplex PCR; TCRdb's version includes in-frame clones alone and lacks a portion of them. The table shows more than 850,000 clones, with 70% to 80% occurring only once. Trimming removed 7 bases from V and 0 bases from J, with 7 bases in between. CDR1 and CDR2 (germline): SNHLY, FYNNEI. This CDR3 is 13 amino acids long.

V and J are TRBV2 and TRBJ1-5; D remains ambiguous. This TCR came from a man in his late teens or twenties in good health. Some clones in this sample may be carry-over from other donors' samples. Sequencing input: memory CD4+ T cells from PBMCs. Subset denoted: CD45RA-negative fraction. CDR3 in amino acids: CASKIDSNQPQHF. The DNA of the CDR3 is TGTGCCAGCAAAATTGATAGCAATCAGCCCCAGCATTTT.